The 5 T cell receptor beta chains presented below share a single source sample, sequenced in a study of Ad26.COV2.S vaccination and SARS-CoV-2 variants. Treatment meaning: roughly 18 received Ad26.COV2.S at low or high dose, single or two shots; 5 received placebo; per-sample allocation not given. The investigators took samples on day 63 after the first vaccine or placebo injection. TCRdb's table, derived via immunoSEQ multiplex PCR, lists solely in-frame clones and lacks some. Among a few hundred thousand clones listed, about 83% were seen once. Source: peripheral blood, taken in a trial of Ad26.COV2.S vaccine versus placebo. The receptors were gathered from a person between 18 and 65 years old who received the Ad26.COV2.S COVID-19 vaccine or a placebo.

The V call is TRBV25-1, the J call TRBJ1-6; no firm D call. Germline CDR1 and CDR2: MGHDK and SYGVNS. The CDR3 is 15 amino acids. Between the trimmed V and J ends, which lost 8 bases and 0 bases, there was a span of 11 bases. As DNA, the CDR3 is TGTGCCAGCTCTCCTTTGAGCTCCTATAATTCACCCCTCCACTTT. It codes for CASSPLSSYNSPLHF.

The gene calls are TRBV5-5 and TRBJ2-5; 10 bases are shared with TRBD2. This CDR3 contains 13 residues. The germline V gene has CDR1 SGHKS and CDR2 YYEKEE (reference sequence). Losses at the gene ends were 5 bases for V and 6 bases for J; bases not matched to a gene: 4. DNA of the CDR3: TGTGCCAGCAGATCAGCGGGGGGGAAGACCCAGTACTTC. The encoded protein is CASRSAGGKTQYF.

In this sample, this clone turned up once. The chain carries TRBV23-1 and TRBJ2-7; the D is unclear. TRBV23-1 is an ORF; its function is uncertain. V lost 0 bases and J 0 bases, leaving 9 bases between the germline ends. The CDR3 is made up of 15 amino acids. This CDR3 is CASSQSEQSSYEQYF. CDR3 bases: TGCGCCAGCAGTCAATCAGAGCAAAGCTCCTACGAGCAGTACTTC.

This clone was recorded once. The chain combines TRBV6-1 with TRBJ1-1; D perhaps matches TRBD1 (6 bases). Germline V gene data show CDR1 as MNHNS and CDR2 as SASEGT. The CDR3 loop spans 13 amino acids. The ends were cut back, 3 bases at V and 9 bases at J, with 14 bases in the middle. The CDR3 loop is CASSEVQGYKAFF. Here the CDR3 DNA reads TGTGCCAGCAGTGAGGTCCAGGGGTATAAAGCTTTCTTT.

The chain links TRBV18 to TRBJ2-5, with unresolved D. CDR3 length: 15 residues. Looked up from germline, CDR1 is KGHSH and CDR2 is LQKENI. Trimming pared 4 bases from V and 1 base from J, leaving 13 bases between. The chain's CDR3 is CASSRLPRPQETQYF. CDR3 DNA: TGTGCCAGCTCACGCCTTCCTAGACCCCAAGAGACCCAGTACTTC.